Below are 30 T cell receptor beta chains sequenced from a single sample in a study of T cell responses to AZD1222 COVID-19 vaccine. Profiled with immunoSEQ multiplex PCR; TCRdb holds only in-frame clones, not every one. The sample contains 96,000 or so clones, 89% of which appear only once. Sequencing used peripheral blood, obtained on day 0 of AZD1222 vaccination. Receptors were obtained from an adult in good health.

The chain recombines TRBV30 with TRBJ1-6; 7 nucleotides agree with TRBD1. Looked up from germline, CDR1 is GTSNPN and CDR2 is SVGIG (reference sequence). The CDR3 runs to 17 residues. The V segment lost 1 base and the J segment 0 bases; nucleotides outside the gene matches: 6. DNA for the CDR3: TGTGCCTGGAGTGGGGACAGTCTCTACTCCTATAATTCACCCCTCCACTTT. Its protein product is CAWSGDSLYSYNSPLHF.

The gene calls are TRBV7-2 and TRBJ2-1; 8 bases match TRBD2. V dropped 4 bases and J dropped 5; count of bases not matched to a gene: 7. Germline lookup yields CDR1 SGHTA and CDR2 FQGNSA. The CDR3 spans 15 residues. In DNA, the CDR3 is TGTGCCAGCAGCTCAGCGGGAGCCGGGCACAATGAGCAGTTCTTC. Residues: CASSSAGAGHNEQFF.

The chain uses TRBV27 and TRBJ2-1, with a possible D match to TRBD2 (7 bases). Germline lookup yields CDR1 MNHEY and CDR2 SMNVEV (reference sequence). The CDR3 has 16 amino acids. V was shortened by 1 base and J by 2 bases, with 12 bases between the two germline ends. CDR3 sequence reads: CASSLFGGTTYNEQFF. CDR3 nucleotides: TGTGCCAGCAGTTTATTCGGGGGGACAACCTACAATGAGCAGTTCTTC.

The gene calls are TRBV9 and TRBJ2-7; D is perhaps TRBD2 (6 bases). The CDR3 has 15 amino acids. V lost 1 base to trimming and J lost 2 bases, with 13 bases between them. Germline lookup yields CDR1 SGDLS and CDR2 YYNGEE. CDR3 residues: CASSVRPGGAYEQYF. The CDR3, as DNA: TGTGCCAGCAGCGTAAGGCCAGGAGGGGCCTACGAGCAGTACTTC. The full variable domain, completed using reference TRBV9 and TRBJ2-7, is DSGVTQTPKHLITATGQRVTLRCSPRSGDLSVYWYQQSLDQGLQFLIQYYNGEERAKGNILERFSAQQFPDLHSELNLSSLELGDSALYFCASSVRPGGAYEQYFGPGTRLTVT.

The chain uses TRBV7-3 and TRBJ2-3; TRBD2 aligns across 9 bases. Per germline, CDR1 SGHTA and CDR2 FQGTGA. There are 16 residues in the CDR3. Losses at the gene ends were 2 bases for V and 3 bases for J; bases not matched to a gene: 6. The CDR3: CASSLLAGRFTDTQYF. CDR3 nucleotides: TGTGCCAGCAGCTTACTAGCGGGGAGGTTTACAGATACGCAGTATTTT.

CDR3 residues: CASSLLGDEQFF. CDR3 sequence (DNA): TGTGCCAGCAGTTTATTAGGGGATGAGCAGTTCTTC. The chain uses TRBV27 and TRBJ2-1; D is perhaps TRBD1 (5 bases). This CDR3 contains 12 residues. V lost 1 base to trimming and J lost 8 bases, with 6 bases between them. Germline lookup yields CDR1 MNHEY and CDR2 SMNVEV (reference sequence).

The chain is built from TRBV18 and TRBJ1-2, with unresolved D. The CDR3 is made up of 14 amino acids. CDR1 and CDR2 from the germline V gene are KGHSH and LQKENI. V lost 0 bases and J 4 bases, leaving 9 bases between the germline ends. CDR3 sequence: CASSPPEGVYGYTF. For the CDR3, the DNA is TGTGCCAGCTCACCACCGGAGGGAGTCTATGGCTACACCTTC.

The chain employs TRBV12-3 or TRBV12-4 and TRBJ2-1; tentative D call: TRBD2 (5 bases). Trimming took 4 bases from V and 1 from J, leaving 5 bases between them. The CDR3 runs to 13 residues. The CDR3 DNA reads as TGTGCCAGCAGTTGGGAGTCCTACAATGAGCAGTTCTTC. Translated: CASSWESYNEQFF.

CDR3 DNA sequence: TGTGCCTGGGGGACGGGACGTCAGTTACAGTACTTC. Its protein product is CAWGTGRQLQYF. This chain connects TRBV30 to TRBJ2-7; perhaps D is TRBD1 or TRBD2 (5 bases each). Trimming removed 5 bases from V and 10 bases from J, with 18 bases in between. Per the germline V gene, CDR1 is GTSNPN and CDR2 is SVGIG (reference sequence). The CDR3 runs to 12 residues.

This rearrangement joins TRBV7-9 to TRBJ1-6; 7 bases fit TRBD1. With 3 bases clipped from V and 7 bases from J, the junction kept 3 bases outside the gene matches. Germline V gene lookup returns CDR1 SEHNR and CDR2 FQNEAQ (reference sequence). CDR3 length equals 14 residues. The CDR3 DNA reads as TGTGCCAGCAGCTTGGGACAGTGGAATTCACCCCTCCACTTT. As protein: CASSLGQWNSPLHF.

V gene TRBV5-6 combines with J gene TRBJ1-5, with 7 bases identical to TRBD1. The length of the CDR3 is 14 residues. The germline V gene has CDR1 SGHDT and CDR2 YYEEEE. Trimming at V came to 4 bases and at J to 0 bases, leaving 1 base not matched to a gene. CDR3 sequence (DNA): TGTGCCAGCAGCGGGACAGATAGCAATCAGCCCCAGCATTTT. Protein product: CASSGTDSNQPQHF.

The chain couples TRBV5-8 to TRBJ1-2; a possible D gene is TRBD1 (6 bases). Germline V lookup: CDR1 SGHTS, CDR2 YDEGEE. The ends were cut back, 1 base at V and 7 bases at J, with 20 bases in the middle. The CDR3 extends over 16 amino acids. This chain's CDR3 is CASSLLQGFVSLGYTF. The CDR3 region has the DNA TGTGCCAGCAGCTTGCTTCAGGGGTTCGTTTCTCTTGGCTACACCTTC.

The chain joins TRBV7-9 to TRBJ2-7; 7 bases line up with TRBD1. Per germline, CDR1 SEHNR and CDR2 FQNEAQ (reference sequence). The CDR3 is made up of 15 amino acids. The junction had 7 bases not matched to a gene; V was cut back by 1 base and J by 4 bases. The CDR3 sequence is CASSLVQGLAYEQYF. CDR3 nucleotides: TGTGCCAGCAGCTTAGTACAGGGGTTAGCTTACGAGCAGTACTTC.

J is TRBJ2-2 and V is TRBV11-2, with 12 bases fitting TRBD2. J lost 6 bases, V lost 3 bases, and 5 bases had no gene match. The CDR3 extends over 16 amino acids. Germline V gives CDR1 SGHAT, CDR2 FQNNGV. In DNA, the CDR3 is TGTGCCAGCAGCTTGACTAGCGGGGGACCCGCCGGGGAGCTGTTTTTT. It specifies CASSLTSGGPAGELFF.

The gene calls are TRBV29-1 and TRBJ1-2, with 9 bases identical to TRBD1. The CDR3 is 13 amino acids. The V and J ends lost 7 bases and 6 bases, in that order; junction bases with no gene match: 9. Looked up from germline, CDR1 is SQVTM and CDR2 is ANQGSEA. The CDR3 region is CSGGDRVSHGYTF. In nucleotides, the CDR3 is TGCAGCGGCGGGGACAGGGTATCCCATGGCTACACCTTC.

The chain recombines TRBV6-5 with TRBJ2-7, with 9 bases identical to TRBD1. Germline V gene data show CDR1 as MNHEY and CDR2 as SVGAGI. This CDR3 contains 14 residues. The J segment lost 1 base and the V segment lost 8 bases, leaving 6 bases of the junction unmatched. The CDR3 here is CASVRDRVSYEQYF. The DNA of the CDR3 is TGTGCCAGCGTTCGGGACAGGGTGTCCTACGAGCAGTACTTC.

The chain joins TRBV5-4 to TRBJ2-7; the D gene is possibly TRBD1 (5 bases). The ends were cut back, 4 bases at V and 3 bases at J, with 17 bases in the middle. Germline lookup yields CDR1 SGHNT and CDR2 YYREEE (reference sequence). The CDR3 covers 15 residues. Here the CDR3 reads CASSAAARESYEQYF. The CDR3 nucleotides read TGTGCCAGCAGCGCGGCGGCCAGGGAAAGCTACGAGCAGTACTTC.

The CDR3 loop is CASSTGLAGVYEQYF. The CDR3 bases are TGCGCCAGCAGCACAGGACTAGCGGGGGTCTACGAGCAGTACTTC. The V call is TRBV5-1, the J call TRBJ2-7; 13 bases agree with TRBD2. The CDR3 is made up of 15 amino acids. Looked up from germline, CDR1 is SGHRS and CDR2 is YFSETQ. V lost 4 bases to trimming and J lost 3 bases; unmatched junction nucleotides: 4.

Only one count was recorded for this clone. The CDR3 DNA follows: TGTGCCAGCGCGACTGGGTACTACAATGAGCAGTTCTTC. Its protein is CASATGYYNEQFF. This chain connects TRBV11-3 to TRBJ2-1; no reliable D call. The V gene lost 8 bases and the J gene lost 3 bases, with 11 bases spanning the gap. This CDR3 contains 13 residues. Germline CDR1 and CDR2: SGHNT and YENEEA.

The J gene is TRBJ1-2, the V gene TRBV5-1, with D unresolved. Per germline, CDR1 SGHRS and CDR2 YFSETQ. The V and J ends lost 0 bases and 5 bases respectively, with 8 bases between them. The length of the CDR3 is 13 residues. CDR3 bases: TGCGCCAGCAGCTTGGAGGCAGAGTATGGCTACACCTTC. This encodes CASSLEAEYGYTF.

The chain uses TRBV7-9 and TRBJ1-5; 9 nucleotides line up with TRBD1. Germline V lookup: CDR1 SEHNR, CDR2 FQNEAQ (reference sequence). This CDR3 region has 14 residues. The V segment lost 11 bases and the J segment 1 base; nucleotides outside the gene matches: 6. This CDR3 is CAVTGGGSNQPQHF. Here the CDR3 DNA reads TGTGCCGTCACAGGGGGCGGAAGCAATCAGCCCCAGCATTTT.

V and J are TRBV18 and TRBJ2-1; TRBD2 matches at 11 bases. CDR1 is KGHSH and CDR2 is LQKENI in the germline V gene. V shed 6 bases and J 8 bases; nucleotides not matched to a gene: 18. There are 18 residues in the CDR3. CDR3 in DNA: TGTGCCAGCTCCCCCCTGGCGGCTAGCGGGGGGTTCGGCGATGAGCAGTTCTTC. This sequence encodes CASSPLAASGGFGDEQFF.

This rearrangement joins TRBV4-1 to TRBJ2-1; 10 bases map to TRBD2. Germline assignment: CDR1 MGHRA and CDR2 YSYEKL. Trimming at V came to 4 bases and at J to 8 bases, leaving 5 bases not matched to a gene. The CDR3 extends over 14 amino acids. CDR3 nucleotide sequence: TGCGCCAGCAGCCCCGGGACTAGCGTCCATGAGCAGTTCTTC. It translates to CASSPGTSVHEQFF.

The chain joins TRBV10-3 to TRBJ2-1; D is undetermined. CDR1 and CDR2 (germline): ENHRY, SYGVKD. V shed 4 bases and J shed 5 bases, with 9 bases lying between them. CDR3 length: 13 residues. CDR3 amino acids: CAISGLANNEQFF. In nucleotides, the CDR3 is TGTGCCATCAGTGGCCTGGCTAACAATGAGCAGTTCTTC.

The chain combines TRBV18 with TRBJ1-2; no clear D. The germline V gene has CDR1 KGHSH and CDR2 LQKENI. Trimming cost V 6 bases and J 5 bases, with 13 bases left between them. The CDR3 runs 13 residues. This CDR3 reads CASSPTGSYGYTF. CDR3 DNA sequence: TGTGCCAGCTCTCCTACGGGGTCGTATGGCTACACCTTC.

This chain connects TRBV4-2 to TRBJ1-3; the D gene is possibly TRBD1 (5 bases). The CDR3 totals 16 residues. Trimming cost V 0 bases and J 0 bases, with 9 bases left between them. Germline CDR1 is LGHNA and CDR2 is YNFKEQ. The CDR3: CASSQETQVSGNTIYF. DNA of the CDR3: TGTGCCAGCAGCCAAGAAACACAGGTCTCTGGAAACACCATATATTTT.

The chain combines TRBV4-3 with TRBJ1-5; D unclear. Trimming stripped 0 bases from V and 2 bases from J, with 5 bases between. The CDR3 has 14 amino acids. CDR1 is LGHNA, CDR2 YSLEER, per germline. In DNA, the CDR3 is TGCGCCAGCAGCCAAGATCACGGCAATCAGCCCCAGCATTTT. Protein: CASSQDHGNQPQHF.

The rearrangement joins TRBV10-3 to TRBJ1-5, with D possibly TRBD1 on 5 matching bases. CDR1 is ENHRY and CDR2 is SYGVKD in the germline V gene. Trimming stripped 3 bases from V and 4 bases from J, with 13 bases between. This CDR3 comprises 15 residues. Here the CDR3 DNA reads TGTGCCATCAGTGACCCCCGGACAACGAATCAGCCCCAGCATTTT. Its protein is CAISDPRTTNQPQHF.

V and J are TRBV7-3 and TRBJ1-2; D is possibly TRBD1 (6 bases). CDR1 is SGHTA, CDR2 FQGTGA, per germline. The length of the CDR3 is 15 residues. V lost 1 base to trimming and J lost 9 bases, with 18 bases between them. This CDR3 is CASSLIQGHYDSYTF. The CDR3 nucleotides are TGTGCCAGCAGCTTAATACAGGGCCACTATGATAGCTACACCTTC.

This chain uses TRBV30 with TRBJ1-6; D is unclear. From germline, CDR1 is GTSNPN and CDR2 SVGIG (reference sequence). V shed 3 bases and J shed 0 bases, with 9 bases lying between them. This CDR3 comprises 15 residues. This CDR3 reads CAWRRLSSYNSPLHF. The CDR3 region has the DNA TGTGCCTGGAGAAGGCTAAGCTCCTATAATTCACCCCTCCACTTT.